The sequence of this T cell receptor (beta chain) was determined in a study of OX40 agonist ivuxolimab in advanced cancers. Overall study: Patients in the trial were receiving intravenous ivuxolimab every 2 weeks, at doses of 0.01 to 10 mg/kg.

V was pared by 6 bases and J by 0 bases, with 6 bases between. The germline gives CDR1 SQVTM, CDR2 ANQGSEA. This CDR3 comprises 12 residues. TCRdb's copy holds only in-frame clones and misses some; the assay was immunoSEQ multiplex PCR. The top ten clones hold 2.5% to 3% of a sample with 70,000 to 75,000 clones, 85% to 90% of them seen once. The TCR sequence derives from an adult with an advanced solid tumor such as melanoma, head and neck, liver or kidney cancer. This chain uses TRBV29-1 with TRBJ1-5; the D is unclear. Specimen: CD4+ or CD8+ T cells sorted from blood, collected in a trial of the OX40 agonist ivuxolimab. The CDR3: CSVSYSNQPQHF. Here the CDR3 DNA reads TGCAGCGTCTCATATAGCAATCAGCCCCAGCATTTT.